This T cell receptor (beta chain) was identified during a study of shared clonotypes between healthy human individuals. Germline CDR1 and CDR2: SGHVS and FNYEAQ. V shed 4 bases and J shed 4 bases, with 7 bases lying between them. The CDR3 runs to 12 residues. In the naive CD8 group, cells lacked CD45RO and were positively selected for CCR7, so terminally differentiated effector memory CD45RA+ cells were left out. Using immunoSEQ multiplex PCR, the repertoire was profiled, and TCRdb retains in-frame clones only, with some absent. The sample gives around 2,000,000 clones, about 92% of which show up once; roughly 1.8% is in the top ten.

The sample was naive CD8+ T cells from PBMCs. The sequence was obtained from a man younger than 30 in good health. Some clones in this sample may be carry-over from other donors' samples. J is TRBJ1-1 and V is TRBV7-6; weak D call: TRBD1 (5 bases). The CDR3 spells CASSSGFTEAFF. DNA for the CDR3: TGTGCCAGCAGCTCAGGGTTCACTGAAGCTTTCTTT.